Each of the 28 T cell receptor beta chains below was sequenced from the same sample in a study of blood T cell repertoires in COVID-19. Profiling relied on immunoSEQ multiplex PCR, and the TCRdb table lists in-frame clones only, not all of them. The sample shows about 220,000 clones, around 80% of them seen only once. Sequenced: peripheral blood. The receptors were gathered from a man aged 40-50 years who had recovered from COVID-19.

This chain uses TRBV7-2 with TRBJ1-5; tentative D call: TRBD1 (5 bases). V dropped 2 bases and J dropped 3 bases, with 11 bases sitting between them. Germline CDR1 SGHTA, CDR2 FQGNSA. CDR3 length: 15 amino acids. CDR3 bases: TGTGCCAGCAGCTTATTTGTCAGGGACAATCAGCCCCAGCATTTT. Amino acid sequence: CASSLFVRDNQPQHF.

CDR3 sequence (DNA): TGTGCCAGCTCACCAATGGAACTAGCGGGAGCCGAGCAGTACTTC. The encoded protein is CASSPMELAGAEQYF. The V call is TRBV18, the J call TRBJ2-7; 11 bases align to TRBD2. The V gene end was trimmed by 2 bases and the J gene end by 6 bases; junction bases not matched to a gene: 6. CDR3 length equals 15 residues. The germline V gene has CDR1 KGHSH and CDR2 LQKENI.

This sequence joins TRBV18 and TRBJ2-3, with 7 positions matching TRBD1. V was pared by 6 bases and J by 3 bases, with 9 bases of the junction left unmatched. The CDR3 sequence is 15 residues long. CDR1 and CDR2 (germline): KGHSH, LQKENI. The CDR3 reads CASSTGTVLTDTQYF. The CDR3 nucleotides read TGTGCCAGCTCGACCGGGACAGTGTTAACAGATACGCAGTATTTT.

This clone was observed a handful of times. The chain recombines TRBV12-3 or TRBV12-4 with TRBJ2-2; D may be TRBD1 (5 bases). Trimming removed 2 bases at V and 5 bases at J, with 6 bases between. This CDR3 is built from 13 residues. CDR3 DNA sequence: TGTGCCAGCAGTTTAAAGGGGACCGGGGAGCTGTTTTTT. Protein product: CASSLKGTGELFF.

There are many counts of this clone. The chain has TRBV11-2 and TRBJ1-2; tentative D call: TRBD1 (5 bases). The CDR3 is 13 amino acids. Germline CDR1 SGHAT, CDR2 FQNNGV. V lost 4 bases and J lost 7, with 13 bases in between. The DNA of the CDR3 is TGTGCCAGCAGCTCAGCAGGGTATCTTGGCTACACCTTC. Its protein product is CASSSAGYLGYTF.

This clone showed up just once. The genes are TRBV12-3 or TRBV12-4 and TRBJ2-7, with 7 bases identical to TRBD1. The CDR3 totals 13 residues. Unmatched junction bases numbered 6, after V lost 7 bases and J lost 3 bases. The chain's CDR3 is CASTMGTVYEQYF. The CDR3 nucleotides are TGTGCCAGCACCATGGGGACAGTCTACGAGCAGTACTTC.

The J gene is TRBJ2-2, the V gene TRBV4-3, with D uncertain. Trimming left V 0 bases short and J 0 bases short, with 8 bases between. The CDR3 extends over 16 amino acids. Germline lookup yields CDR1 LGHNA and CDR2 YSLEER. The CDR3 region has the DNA TGCGCCAGCAGCCAAGATGTGTCAGCGAACACCGGGGAGCTGTTTTTT. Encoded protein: CASSQDVSANTGELFF.

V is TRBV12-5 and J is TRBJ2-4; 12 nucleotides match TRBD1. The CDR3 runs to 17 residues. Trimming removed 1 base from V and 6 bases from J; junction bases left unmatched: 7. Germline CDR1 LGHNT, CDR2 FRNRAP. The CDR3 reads CASGLGIGTGGRNIQYF. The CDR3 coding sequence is TGTGCTAGTGGTTTGGGGATCGGGACAGGGGGCAGAAACATTCAGTACTTC.

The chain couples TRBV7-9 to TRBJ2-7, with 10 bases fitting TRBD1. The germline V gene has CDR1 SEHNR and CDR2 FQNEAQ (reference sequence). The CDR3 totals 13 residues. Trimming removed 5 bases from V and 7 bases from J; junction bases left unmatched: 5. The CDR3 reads CASSRDRGREQYF. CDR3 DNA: TGTGCCAGCAGCCGGGACAGGGGCAGGGAGCAGTACTTC.

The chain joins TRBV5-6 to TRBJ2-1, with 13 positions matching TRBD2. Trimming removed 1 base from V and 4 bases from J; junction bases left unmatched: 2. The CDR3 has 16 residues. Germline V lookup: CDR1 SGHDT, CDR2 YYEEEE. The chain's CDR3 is CASSLKTSGRYNEQFF. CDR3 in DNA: TGTGCCAGCAGCTTGAAGACTAGCGGGAGGTACAATGAGCAGTTCTTC.

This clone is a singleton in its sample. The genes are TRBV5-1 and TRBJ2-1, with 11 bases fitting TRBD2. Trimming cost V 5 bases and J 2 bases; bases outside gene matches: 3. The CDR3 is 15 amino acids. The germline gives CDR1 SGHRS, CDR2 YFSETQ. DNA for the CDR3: TGCGCCAGCAGTTCGACTAGCGGGACCTACAATGAGCAGTTCTTC. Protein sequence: CASSSTSGTYNEQFF. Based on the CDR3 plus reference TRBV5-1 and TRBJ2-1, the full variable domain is KAGVTQTPRYLIKTRGQQVTLSCSPISGHRSVSWYQQTPGQGLQFLFEYFSETQRNKGNFPGRFSGRQFSNSRSEMNVSTLELGDSALYLCASSSTSGTYNEQFFGPGTRLTVL.

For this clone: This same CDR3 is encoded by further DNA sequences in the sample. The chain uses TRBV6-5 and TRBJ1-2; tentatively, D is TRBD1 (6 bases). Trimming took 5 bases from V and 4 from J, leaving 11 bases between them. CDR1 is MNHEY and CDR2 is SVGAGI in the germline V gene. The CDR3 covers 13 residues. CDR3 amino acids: CASSRDRTYGYTF. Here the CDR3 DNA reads TGTGCCAGCAGTCGCGACAGGACCTATGGCTACACCTTC.

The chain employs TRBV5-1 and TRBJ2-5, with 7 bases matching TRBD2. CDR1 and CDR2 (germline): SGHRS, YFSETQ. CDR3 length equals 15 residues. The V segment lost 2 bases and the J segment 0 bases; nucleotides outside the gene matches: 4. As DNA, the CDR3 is TGCGCCAGCAGCTTCCAGAGCGGGAACCAAGAGACCCAGTACTTC. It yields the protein CASSFQSGNQETQYF.

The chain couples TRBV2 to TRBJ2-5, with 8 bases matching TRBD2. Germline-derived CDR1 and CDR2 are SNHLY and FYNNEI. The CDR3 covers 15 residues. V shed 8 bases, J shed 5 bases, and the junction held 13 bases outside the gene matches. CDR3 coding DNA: TGTGCCAGCCGTGCTTCGAGCGGGGGCGGGGAGACCCAGTACTTC. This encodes CASRASSGGGETQYF.

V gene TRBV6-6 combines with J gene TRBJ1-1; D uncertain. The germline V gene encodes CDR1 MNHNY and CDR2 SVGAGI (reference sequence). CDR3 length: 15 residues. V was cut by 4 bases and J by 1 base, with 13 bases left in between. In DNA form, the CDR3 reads TGTGCCAGCAGTTGGGAGGGCACGGAGAACACTGAAGCTTTCTTT. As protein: CASSWEGTENTEAFF.

CDR3 sequence reads: CASSQGTGDDNEQYF. The CDR3 nucleotides read TGTGCCAGCAGCCAAGGGACAGGGGATGACAACGAGCAGTACTTC. V and J are TRBV14 and TRBJ2-7; 9 nucleotides agree with TRBD1. V dropped 1 base and J dropped 5; count of bases not matched to a gene: 6. The CDR3 has 15 amino acids. Germline V gene sequence: CDR1 SGHDN, CDR2 FVKESK.

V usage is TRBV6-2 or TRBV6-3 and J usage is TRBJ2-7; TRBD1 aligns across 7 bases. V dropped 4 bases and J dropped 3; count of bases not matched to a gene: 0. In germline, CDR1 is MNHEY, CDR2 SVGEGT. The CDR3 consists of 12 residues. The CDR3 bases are TGTGCCAGCAGTTGGACAGGCTACGAGCAGTACTTC. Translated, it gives CASSWTGYEQYF.

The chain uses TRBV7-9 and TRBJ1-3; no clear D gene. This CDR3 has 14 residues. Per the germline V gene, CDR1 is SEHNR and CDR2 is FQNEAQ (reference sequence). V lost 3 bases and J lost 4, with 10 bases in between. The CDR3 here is CASSLLYEGNTIYF. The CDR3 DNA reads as TGTGCCAGCAGCTTGTTATATGAGGGAAACACCATATATTTT.

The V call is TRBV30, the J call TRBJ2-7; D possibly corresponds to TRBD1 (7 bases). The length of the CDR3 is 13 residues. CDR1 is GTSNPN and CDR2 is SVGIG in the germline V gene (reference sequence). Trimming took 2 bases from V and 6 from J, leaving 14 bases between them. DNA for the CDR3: TGTGCCTGGAGTATAAACAGGGGAGGCGAGCAGTACTTC. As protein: CAWSINRGGEQYF.

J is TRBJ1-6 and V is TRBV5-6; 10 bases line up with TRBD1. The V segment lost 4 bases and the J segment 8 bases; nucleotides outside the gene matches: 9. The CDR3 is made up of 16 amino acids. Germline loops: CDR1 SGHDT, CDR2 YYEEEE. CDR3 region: CASSQDRGAPHSPLHF. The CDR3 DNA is TGTGCCAGCAGCCAGGACAGGGGGGCCCCCCATTCACCCCTCCACTTT.

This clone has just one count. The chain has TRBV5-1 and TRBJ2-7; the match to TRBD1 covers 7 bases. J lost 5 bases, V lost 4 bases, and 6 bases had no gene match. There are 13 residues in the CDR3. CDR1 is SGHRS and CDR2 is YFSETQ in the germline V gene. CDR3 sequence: CASSRATGDEQYF. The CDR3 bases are TGCGCCAGCAGCCGGGCCACAGGGGACGAGCAGTACTTC.

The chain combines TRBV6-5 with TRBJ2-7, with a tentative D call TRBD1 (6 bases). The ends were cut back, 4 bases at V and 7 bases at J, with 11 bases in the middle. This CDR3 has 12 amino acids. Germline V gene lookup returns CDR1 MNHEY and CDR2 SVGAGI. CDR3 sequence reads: CASSLMRGEQYF. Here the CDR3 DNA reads TGTGCCAGCAGTTTAATGAGGGGGGAGCAGTACTTC.

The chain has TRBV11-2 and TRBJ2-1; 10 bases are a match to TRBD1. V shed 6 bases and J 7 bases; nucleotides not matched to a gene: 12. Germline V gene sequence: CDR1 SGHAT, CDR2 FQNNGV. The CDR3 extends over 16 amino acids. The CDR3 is CASRPSGTGVGNEQFF. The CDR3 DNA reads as TGTGCCAGCAGGCCCTCCGGGACAGGGGTGGGAAATGAGCAGTTCTTC.

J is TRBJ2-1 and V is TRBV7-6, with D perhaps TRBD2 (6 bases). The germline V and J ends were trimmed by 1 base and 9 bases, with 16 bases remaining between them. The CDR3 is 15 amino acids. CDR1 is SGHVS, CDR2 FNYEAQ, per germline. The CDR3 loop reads CASSLVAGPLGEQFF. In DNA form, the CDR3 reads TGTGCCAGCAGCTTAGTTGCGGGGCCGCTTGGTGAGCAGTTCTTC.

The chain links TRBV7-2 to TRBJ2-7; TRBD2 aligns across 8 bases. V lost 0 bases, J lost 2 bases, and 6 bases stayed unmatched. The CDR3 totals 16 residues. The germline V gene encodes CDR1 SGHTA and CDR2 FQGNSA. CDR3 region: CASSLASGGGPYEQYF. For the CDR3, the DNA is TGTGCCAGCAGCTTAGCCTCGGGGGGGGGCCCCTACGAGCAGTACTTC.

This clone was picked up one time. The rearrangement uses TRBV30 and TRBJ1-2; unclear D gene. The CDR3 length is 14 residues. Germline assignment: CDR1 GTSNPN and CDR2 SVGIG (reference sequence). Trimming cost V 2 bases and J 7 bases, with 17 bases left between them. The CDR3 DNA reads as TGTGCCTGGAGTCTGGGAGGCCCGGCGGGTGGCTACACCTTC. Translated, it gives CAWSLGGPAGGYTF.

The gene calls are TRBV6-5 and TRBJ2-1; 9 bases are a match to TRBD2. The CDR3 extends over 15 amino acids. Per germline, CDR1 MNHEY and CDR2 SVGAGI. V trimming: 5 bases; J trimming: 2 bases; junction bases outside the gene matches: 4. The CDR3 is CASSPERGAYNEQFF. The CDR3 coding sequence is TGTGCCAGCAGTCCCGAGCGGGGGGCCTACAATGAGCAGTTCTTC.

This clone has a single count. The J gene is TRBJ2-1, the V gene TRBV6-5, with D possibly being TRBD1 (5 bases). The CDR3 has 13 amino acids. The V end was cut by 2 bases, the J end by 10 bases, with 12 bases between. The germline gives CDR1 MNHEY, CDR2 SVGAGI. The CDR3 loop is CASSYPTDREQFF. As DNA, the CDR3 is TGTGCCAGCAGTTACCCAACAGACAGAGAGCAGTTCTTC.